Included here is one T cell receptor (beta chain) sequence, with context. The data are from a study of shared clonotypes between healthy human individuals. The V end was cut by 5 bases, the J end by 0 bases, with 13 bases between. Germline V lookup: CDR1 SGHTA, CDR2 FQGNSA. CDR3 length: 15 amino acids. Clones were sequenced by immunoSEQ multiplex PCR, and TCRdb holds only the in-frame ones, with some missing. This table has over a million clones, more than 75% appearing once. The TCR sequence derives from a man younger than 35 in good health. Some clones in this sample may be carry-over from other donors' samples. Sequencing was carried out using memory CD4+ T cells from PBMCs. As for subset: CD45RA-negative fraction. The genes are TRBV7-2 and TRBJ1-1; TRBD1 might be the D (6 bases). The chain's CDR3 is CASSPRQAMNTEAFF. The CDR3 region has the DNA TGTGCCAGCAGCCCCAGACAGGCGATGAACACTGAAGCTTTCTTT. The variable domain in full, completed from reference TRBV7-2 and TRBJ1-1, reads GAGVSQSPSNKVTEKGKDVELRCDPISGHTALYWYRQSLGQGLEFLIYFQGNSAPDKSGLPSDRFSAERTGGSVSTLTIQRTQQEDSAVYLCASSPRQAMNTEAFFGQGTRLTVV.